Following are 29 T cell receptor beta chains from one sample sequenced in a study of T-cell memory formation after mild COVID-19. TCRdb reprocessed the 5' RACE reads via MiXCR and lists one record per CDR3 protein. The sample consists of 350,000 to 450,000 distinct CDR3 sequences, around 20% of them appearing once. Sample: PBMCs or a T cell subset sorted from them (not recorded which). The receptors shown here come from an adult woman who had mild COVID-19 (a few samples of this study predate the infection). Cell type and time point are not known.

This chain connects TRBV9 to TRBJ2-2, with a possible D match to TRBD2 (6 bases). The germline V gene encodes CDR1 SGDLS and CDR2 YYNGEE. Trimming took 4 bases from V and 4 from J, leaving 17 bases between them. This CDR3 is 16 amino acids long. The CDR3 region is CASSKTAGSATGELFF. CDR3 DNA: TGTGCCAGCAGCAAGACAGCGGGCTCCGCCACCGGGGAGCTGTTTTTT.

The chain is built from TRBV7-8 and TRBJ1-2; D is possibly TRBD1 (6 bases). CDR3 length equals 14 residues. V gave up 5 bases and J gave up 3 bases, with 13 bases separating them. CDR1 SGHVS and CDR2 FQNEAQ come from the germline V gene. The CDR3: CASSLRDTYYGYTF. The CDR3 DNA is TGTGCCAGCAGCCTACGGGACACCTACTATGGCTACACCTTC.

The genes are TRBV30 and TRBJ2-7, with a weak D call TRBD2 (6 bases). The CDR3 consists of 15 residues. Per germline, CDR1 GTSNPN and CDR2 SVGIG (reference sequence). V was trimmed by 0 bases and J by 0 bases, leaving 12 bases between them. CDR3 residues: CAWSVQIGSSYEQYF. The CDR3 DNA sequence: TGTGCCTGGAGTGTACAGATCGGGAGCTCCTACGAGCAGTACTTC.

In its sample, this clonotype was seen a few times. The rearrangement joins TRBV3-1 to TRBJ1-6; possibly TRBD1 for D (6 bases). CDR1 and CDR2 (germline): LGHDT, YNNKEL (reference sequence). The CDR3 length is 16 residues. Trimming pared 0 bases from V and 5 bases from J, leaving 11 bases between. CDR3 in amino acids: CASSQDWGRHNSPLHF. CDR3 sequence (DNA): TGTGCCAGCAGCCAAGATTGGGGGCGGCATAATTCACCCCTCCACTTT.

The CDR3 sequence: CASGRQGGIAGELFF. The DNA for the CDR3 is TGTGCCAGCGGCCGACAGGGGGGTATAGCCGGGGAGCTGTTTTTT. The V gene is TRBV7-2, the J gene TRBJ2-2; 9 bases are a match to TRBD1. This CDR3 has 15 amino acids. Per germline, CDR1 SGHTA and CDR2 FQGNSA. With V trimmed by 8 bases and J by 6 bases, 10 bases remained unmatched. Using reference TRBV7-2 and TRBJ2-2 for the parts outside the CDR3, the full variable domain is GAGVSQSPSNKVTEKGKDVELRCDPISGHTALYWYRQSLGQGLEFLIYFQGNSAPDKSGLPSDRFSAERTGGSVSTLTIQRTQQEDSAVYLCASGRQGGIAGELFFGEGSRLTVL.

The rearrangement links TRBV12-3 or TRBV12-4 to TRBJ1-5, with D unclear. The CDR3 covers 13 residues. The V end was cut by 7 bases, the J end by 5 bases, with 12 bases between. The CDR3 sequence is CASTKQDYQPQHF. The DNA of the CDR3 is TGTGCCAGCACAAAGCAGGACTATCAGCCCCAGCATTTT.

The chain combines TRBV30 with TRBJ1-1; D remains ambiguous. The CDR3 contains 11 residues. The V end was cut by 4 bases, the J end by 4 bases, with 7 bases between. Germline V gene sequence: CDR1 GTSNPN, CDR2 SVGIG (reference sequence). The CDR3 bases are TGTGCCTGGACGTTCGTCACTGAAGCTTTCTTT. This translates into CAWTFVTEAFF.

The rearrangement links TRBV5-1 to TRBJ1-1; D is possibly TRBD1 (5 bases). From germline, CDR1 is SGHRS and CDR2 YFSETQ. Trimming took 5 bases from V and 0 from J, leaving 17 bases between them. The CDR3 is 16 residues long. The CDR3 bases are TGCGCCAGCAGATCTGGCCGAACGGGGCTGAACACTGAAGCTTTCTTT. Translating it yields CASRSGRTGLNTEAFF.

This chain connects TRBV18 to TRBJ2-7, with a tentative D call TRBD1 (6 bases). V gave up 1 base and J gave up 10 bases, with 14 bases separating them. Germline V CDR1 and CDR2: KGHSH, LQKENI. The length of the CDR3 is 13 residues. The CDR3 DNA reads TGTGCCAGCTCACCACGACAGGCTCGAGATCAGTACTTC. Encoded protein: CASSPRQARDQYF.

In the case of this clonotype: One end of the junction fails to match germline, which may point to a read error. The CDR3 coding sequence is TGTGCCAGCAGCTTAGGGGGACTAGTGTTACTCCATGAGCAGTTCTTC. As protein: CASSLGGLVLLHEQFF. The rearrangement uses TRBV12-3 or TRBV12-4 and TRBJ2-1, with 8 positions matching TRBD2. This CDR3 contains 16 residues.

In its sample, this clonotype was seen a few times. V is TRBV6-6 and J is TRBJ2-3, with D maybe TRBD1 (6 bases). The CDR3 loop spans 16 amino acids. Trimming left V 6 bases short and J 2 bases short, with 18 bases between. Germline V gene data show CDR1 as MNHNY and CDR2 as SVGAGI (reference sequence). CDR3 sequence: CASSHQGRGTTDTQYF. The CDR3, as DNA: TGTGCCAGCAGCCACCAGGGGAGAGGGACCACAGATACGCAGTATTTT.

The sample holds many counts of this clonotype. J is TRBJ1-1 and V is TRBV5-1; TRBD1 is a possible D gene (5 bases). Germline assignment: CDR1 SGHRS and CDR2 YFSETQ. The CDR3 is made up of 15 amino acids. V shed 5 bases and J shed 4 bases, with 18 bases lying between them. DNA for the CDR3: TGCGCCAGCAGAGGAGAACCGGGGACGGCCACTGAAGCTTTCTTT. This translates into CASRGEPGTATEAFF.

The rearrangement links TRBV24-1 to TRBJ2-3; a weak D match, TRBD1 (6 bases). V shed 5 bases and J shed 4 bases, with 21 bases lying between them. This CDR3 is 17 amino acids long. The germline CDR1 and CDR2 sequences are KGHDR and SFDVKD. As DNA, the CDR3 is TGTGCCACCAGTGGCGAAGGGACAAGGGTCGACCCAGATACGCAGTATTTT. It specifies CATSGEGTRVDPDTQYF.

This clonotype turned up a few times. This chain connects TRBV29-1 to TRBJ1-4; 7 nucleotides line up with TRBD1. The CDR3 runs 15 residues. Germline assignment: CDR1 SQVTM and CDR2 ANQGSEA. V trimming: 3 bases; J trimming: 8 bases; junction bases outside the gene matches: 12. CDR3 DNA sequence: TGCAGCGTTGAGGGGAAAAACAGGGGAGAAGAAAAACTGTTTTTT. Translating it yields CSVEGKNRGEEKLFF.

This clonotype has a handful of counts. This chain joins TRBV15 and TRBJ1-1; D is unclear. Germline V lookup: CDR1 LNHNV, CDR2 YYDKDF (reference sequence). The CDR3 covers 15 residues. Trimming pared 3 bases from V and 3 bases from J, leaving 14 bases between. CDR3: CATSSPLVPYTEAFF. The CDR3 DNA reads TGTGCCACCAGCAGCCCCCTGGTCCCTTACACTGAAGCTTTCTTT.

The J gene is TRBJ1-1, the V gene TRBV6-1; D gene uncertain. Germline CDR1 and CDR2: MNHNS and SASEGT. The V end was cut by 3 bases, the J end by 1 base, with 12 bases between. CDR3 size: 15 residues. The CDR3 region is CASSDLRYPNTEAFF. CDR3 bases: TGTGCCAGCAGTGACCTGAGGTATCCGAACACTGAAGCTTTCTTT.

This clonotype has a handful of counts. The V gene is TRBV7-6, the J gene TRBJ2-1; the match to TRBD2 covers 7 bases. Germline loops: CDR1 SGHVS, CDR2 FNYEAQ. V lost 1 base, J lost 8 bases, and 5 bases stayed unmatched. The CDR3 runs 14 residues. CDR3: CASSLELAMDEQFF. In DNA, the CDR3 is TGTGCCAGCAGCTTAGAACTAGCGATGGATGAGCAGTTCTTC.

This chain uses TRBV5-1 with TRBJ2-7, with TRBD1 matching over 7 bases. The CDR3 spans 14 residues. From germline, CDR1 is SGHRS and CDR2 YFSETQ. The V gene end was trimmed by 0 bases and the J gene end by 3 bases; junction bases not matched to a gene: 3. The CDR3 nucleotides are TGCGCCAGCAGCTTGGTAACAGGGGACTACGAGCAGTACTTC. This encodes CASSLVTGDYEQYF.

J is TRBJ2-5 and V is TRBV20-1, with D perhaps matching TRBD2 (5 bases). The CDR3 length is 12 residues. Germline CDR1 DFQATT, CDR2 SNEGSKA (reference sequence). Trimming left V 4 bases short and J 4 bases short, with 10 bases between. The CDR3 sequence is CSATGMGETQYF. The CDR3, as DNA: TGCAGTGCTACGGGGATGGGAGAGACCCAGTACTTC.

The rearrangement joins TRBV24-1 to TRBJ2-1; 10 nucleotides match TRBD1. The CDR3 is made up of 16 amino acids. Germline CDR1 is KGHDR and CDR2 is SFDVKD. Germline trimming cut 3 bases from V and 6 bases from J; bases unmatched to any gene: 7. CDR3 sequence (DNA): TGTGCCACCAGTGATGCCTCCGGGACAGGGGCCAATGAGCAGTTCTTC. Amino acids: CATSDASGTGANEQFF.

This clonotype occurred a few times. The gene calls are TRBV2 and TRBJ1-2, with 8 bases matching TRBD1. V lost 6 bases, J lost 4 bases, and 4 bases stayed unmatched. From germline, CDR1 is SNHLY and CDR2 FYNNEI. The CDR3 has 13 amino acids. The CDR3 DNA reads TGTGCCAGCAGGACAGGGGTGCCCTATGGCTACACCTTC. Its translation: CASRTGVPYGYTF.

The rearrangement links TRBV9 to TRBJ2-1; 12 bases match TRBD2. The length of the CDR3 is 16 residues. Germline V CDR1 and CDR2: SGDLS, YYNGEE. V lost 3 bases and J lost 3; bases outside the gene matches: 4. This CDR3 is CASSGGLAGIYNEQFF. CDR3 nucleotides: TGTGCCAGCAGCGGAGGACTAGCGGGAATCTACAATGAGCAGTTCTTC.

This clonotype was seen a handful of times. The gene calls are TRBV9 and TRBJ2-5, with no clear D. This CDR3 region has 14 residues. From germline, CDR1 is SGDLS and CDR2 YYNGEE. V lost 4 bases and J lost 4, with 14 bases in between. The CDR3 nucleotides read TGTGCCAGCAGCCCCGCCGATGGCGGAGAGACCCAGTACTTC. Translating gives CASSPADGGETQYF.

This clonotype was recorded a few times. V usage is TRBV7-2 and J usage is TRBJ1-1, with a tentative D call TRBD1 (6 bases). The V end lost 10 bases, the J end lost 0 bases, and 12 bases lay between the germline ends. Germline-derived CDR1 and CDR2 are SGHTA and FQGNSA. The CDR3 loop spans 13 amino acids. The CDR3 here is CATKGDMNTEAFF. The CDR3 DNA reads TGTGCCACTAAGGGGGACATGAACACTGAAGCTTTCTTT.

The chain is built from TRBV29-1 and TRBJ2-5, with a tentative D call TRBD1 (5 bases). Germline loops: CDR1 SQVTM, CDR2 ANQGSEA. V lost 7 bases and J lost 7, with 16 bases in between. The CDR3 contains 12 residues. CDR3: CSAPDQGSTQYF. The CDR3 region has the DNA TGCAGCGCCCCGGACCAGGGATCGACCCAGTACTTC.

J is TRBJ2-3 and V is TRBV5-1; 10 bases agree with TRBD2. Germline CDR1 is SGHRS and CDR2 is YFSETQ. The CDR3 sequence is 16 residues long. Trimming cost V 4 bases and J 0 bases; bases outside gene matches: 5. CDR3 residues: CASSGGLAVSTDTQYF. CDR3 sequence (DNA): TGCGCCAGCAGCGGCGGACTAGCGGTGAGCACAGATACGCAGTATTTT.

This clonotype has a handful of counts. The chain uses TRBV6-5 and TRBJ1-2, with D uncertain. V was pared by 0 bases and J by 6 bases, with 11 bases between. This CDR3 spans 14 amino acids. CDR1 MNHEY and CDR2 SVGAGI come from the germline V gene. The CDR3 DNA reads TGTGCCAGCAGTTACTCGACAAACCTCGATGGCTACACCTTC. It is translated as CASSYSTNLDGYTF.

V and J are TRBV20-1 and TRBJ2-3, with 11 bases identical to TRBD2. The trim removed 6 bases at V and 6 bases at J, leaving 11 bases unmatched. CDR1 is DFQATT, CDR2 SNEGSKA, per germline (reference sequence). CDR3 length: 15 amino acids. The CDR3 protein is CSAGTSGPRGDTQYF. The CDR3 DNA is TGCAGTGCCGGGACTAGCGGTCCCCGAGGGGATACGCAGTATTTT.

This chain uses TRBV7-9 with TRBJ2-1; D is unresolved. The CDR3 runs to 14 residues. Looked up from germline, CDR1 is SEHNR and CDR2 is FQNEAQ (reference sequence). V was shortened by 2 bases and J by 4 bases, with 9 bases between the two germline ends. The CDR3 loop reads CASSLMAQYNEQFF. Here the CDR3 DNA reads TGTGCCAGCAGCTTAATGGCACAGTACAATGAGCAGTTCTTC.